The rows below give T cell receptor beta chains drawn from one sample of a study of post-analysis software for immune sequencing data. TCRdb redid the calling of the PCR reads with MiXCR, one entry per CDR3 protein. The sample has about 820,000 distinct CDR3 sequences, about 50% seen once. The sequenced material came from blood. These receptors all stem from a girl under 18 with multiple sclerosis. Each CDR3 is given with its conserved first and last residue. Each record gives: D gene, J gene, clone size, V gene, CDR3 DNA, CDR3 protein. A D gene is named only where the DNA matches it firmly. Not every row has a clone size; where given, it reads once, few, many or a size class.

TRBD1 TRBJ1-4 . TRBV27 TGTACCAGCAGTTTAGAATTCAGGGGGCGAGGTGAAAAACTGTTTTTT CTSSLEFRGRGEKLFF
. TRBJ2-1 . TRBV4-1 TGCGCCAGCAGCCAAGCGGGCCGCAATGAGCAGTTCTTC CASSQAGRNEQFF
. TRBJ2-7 . TRBV10-3 TGTGCCATCAGTGAGCCAGGCTTATCATCCTACGAGCAGTACTTC CAISEPGLSSYEQYF
. TRBJ1-2 . TRBV11-2 TGTGCCAGCAGCTCCAATGTTCAGGGGGGCTACACCTTC CASSSNVQGGYTF
. TRBJ1-1 . TRBV6-5 TGTGCCAGCAGTTACTCTTCGGGGGGGAAGAACACTGAAGCTTTCTTT CASSYSSGGKNTEAFF
. TRBJ2-5 . TRBV3-1 TGTGCCAGCAGCCGCCACCGGACAGCTGGGACCCAGTACTTC CASSRHRTAGTQYF
. TRBJ1-4 few TRBV20-1 TGCAGTGCTAGAGATGCCTTCCGGGGATGGGGGCGTAATGAAAAACTGTTTTTT CSARDAFRGWGRNEKLFF
TRBD1 TRBJ2-5 . TRBV6-1 TGTGCCAGCAGTACCCACTGGACAGGGGAAGAGACTCAGTACTTC CASSTHWTGEETQYF
. TRBJ1-1 . TRBV15 TGTGCCACCAGCAGACCGGGGGGAGGGGACACTGAAGCTTTCTTT CATSRPGGGDTEAFF
. TRBJ2-2 . TRBV5-1 TGCGCCAGCAGCCCCCAGGACACCGGGGAGCTGTTTTTT CASSPQDTGELFF
. TRBJ1-2 . TRBV7-2 TGTGCCAGTAGGGTAGCAGGGGATGGCTACACCTTC CASRVAGDGYTF
. TRBJ1-1 . TRBV12-3/TRBV12-4 TGTGCCAGCAGCACGGGGGGTAACACTGAAGCTTTCTTT CASSTGGNTEAFF
TRBD2 TRBJ2-1 few TRBV13 TGTGCCAGCAGCTTCGGACTAGGCGGTATGGTTAATGAGCAGTTCTTC CASSFGLGGMVNEQFF
TRBD1 TRBJ2-4 . TRBV7-9 TGTGCCAGCAGCACCCGACAGGGGGCGAGCGACATTCAGTACTTC CASSTRQGASDIQYF